A single TCR beta chain is shown here with its context. Its antigen is as yet unknown. Generated by immunoSEQ multiplex PCR, the TCRdb table keeps only in-frame clones and is missing some. This table has under 150,000 clones, about 92% appearing once. This specimen comes from a study of T cell responses to AZD1222 COVID-19 vaccine. Looking at the study overall: Pooled samples include second doses given at about 4 or 12 weeks. General study findings and limits: A mostly white British donor set with more females was recruited, and clonal diversity was possibly underestimated. Spike was spanned by vaccine-associated CD4 TCRs, with dominance at 160-218 and 743-854. Reports say nearly half of spike-specific TCRs go after unmutated variant regions.

CDR1 is SGHAT, CDR2 FQDESV, per germline (reference sequence). The CDR3 consists of 13 residues. Trimming left V 4 bases short and J 4 bases short, with 10 bases between. The chain joins TRBV11-1 to TRBJ2-5; D is perhaps TRBD2 (7 bases). Sample: peripheral blood, taken on day 0 of AZD1222 vaccination. The TCR comes from an adult in good health. Written as DNA, the CDR3 is TGTGCCAGCAGCTCGAGGGGGGGAGAGACCCAGTACTTC. This gives the protein CASSSRGGETQYF.